This TCR beta chain came from a study of spatial heterogeneity in lung cancer (dated by TCRdb to the late 2010s). Some background on the complete study: Beta-chain transcripts were consistently detected in greater numbers than alpha-chain transcripts, which likely reflected higher beta-chain transcript abundance. Nonsynonymous mutation counts, determined by whole-exome sequencing of tumor tissue, were related to features of the TCR repertoire. In tumor regions, TCR transcript counts showed a strong correlation with a T cell transcriptional module score derived from matched bulk RNA-seq. In the raw uncorrected reads, each unique combination of TCR and UMI appeared on average more than ten times. In non-small cell lung cancer, the study made a quantitative comparison of TCR alpha and beta repertoires among multiple tumor regions, matched nontumor lung and blood. At surgery, some 220 tumor regions, 64 matched nontumor lung samples and 56 PBMC samples were TCR-sequenced for both alpha and beta chains. Results and caveats for the whole study, not just this receptor: TCR-seq coverage of tumor T cells was estimated at only around 7% for alpha chains and 13% to 15% for beta chains. The tumor nonsynonymous mutation count correlated with the number of expanded intratumoral alpha and beta TCRs. Counts of ubiquitous and regional expanded TCRs were found to correlate with counts of ubiquitous and regional nonsynonymous mutations, respectively. Additional single-cell paired TCR alpha and beta sequencing was considered necessary to confirm, at a functional level, the hypothesis that regional TCRs recognize regional mutations.

For CDR1 and CDR2, the germline V gene lists SGHTA and FQGNSA. The junction shows trimming of 5 bases on V and 0 bases on J, plus 8 bases between the germline ends. Counted from cysteine to phenylalanine, this CDR3 has 14 amino acids. Only the CDR3 region is kept as DNA, spanning 42 bases read in frame from base 1. Preparation of the library involved 5' RACE. The sample was run on a NextSeq 500. The TCR library protocol attached a unique molecular identifier to each TCR cDNA molecule to allow correction of PCR and sequencing errors. The authors' analysis ran thus. TCR identification, UMI-based error correction and CDR3 extraction were all carried out with Decombinator tools. Expanded TCRs were defined as those above a frequency of 2 per 1,000, corresponding to the top 1% of the tumor frequency distribution. Expanded tumor TCRs were classed as regional if statistically deemed absent (corrected P<0.05) from at least one tumor region, otherwise ubiquitous. Each repertoire was subsampled 100 times to 5,000 TCRs, after which Renyi diversity was computed with the R vegan package. CDR3 similarity networks were built from amino acid triplet string-kernel similarity, connecting CDR3s with pairwise similarity above 0.82. TCRdb itself trimmed the public reads at Q25 with fastp, ran MiXCR and retained productive beta chains. Rows matching on CDR3 protein sequence are summarized as one entry with the most common DNA and genes. TCRdb, rather than the study authors, made the V and J calls. For this sample the table gives roughly 3,900 distinct CDR3 sequences, of which 5.3% were detected only once. The top ten clonotypes cover less than 15% of the sample.

This clonotype is identified as medium-sized (0.01 to 0.1%). The clone's antigen remains unknown. There are no base qualities to consult, and no much larger clone falls within one base. The sample's time point, from its label and the paper: sample taken at primary tumor resection. The donors were about 65 patients from the lung TRACERx cohort who had early-stage, untreated non-small cell lung cancer. TCR sequencing used whole RNA extracted from tumor and nontumor lung tissue, or from cryopreserved PBMC samples, without cell sorting. Only patients with enough RNA available from two or more tumor regions were chosen for TCR sequencing. Before being selected, tumor and adjacent nontumor lung specimens were reviewed by a lung pathologist.

Material: lung tumor tissue, obtained at surgery. The receptor was isolated from a female donor with early-stage non-small cell lung cancer. The chain was built from TRBV7-2 and TRBJ1-5; the D gene assignment is ambiguous. The base sequence is TGTGCCAGCAGCCACAAATATAGCAATCAGCCCCAGCATTTT. Translated, this is CASSHKYSNQPQHF. Supplemented by the reference TRBV7-2 and TRBJ1-5 proteins around the CDR3, the complete variable domain is GAGVSQSPSNKVTEKGKDVELRCDPISGHTALYWYRQSLGQGLEFLIYFQGNSAPDKSGLPSDRFSAERTGGSVSTLTIQRTQQEDSAVYLCASSHKYSNQPQHFGDGTRLSIL.